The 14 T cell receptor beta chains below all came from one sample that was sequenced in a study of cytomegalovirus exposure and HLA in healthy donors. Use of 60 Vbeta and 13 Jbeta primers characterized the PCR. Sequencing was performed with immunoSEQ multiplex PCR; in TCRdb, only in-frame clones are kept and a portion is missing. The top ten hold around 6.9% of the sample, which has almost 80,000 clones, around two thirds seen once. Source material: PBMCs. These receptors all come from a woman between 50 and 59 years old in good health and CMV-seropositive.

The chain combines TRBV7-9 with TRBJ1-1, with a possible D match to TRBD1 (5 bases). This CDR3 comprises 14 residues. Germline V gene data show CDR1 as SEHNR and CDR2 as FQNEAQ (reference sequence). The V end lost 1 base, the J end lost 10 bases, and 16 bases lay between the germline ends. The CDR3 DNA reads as TGTGCCAGCAGCTTAGTAAGGGACTACGAGGGAGCTTTCTTT. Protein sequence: CASSLVRDYEGAFF.

The CDR3 sequence: CASSLGPGVETQYF. In DNA, the CDR3 is TGCGCCAGCAGCTTGGGACCGGGGGTGGAGACCCAGTACTTC. V gene TRBV5-1 combines with J gene TRBJ2-5; tentative D call: TRBD2 (6 bases). Germline V gene sequence: CDR1 SGHRS, CDR2 YFSETQ. Trimming took 0 bases from V and 5 from J, leaving 11 bases between them. The CDR3 runs to 14 residues. Supplemented by reference TRBV5-1 and TRBJ2-5, the full variable domain reads KAGVTQTPRYLIKTRGQQVTLSCSPISGHRSVSWYQQTPGQGLQFLFEYFSETQRNKGNFPGRFSGRQFSNSRSEMNVSTLELGDSALYLCASSLGPGVETQYFGPGTRLLVL.

The CDR3: CASSLDSSGGFYEQYV. CDR3 nucleotide sequence: TGCGCCAGCAGCTTGGATTCTAGCGGGGGCTTCTACGAGCAGTACGTC. The rearrangement uses TRBV5-1 and TRBJ2-7; 10 bases map to TRBD2. The CDR3 is 16 amino acids. Germline V CDR1 and CDR2: SGHRS, YFSETQ. J was trimmed by 3 bases and V by 0 bases; bases with no gene match: 6.

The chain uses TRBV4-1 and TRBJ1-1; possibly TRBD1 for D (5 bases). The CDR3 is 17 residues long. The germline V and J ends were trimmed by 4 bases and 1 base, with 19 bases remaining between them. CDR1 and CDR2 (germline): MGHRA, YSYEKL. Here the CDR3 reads CASSLSRGWGENTEAFF. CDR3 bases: TGCGCCAGCAGCCTCTCCCGCGGGTGGGGGGAGAACACTGAAGCTTTCTTT.

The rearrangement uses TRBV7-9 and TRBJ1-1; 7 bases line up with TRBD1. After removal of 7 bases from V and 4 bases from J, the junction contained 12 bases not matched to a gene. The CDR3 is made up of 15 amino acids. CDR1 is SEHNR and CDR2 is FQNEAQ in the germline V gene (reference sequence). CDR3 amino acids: CASTIDLTGRTEAFF. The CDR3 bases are TGTGCCAGCACCATTGACTTGACAGGGCGCACTGAAGCTTTCTTT.

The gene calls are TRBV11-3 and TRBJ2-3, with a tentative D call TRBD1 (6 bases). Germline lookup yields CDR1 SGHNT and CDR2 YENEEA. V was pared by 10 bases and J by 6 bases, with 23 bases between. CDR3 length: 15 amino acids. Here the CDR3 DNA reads TGTGCCACTCTTTGCGACAGGCCTCGGGTGGATACGCAGTATTTT. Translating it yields CATLCDRPRVDTQYF.

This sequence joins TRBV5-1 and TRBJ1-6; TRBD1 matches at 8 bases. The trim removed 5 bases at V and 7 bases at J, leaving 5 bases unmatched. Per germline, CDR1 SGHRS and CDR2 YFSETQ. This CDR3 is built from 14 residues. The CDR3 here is CASSWDRPNSPLHF. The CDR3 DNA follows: TGCGCCAGCAGTTGGGACAGGCCAAATTCACCCCTCCACTTT.

The CDR3 DNA follows: TGTGCCAGTAGTAATATACAGGGGAACACTGAAGCTTTCTTT. Protein sequence: CASSNIQGNTEAFF. The chain uses TRBV19 and TRBJ1-1, with TRBD1 as a possible D gene (6 bases). This CDR3 is built from 14 residues. Germline CDR1 and CDR2: LNHDA and SQIVND (reference sequence). Trimming pared 4 bases from V and 1 base from J, leaving 10 bases between.

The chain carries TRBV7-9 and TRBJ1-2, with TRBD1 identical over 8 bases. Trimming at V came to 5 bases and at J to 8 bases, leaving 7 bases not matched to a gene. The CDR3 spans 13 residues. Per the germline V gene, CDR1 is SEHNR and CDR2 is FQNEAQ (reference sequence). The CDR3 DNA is TGTGCCAGCAGCCTTGACAGGGGTTGGGGCTACACCTTC. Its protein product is CASSLDRGWGYTF.

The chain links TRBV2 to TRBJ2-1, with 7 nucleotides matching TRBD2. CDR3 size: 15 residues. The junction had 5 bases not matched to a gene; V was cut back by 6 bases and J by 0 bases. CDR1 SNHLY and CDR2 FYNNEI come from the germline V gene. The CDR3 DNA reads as TGTGCCAGCAGCCTGGGAGGGCTCTCCTACAATGAGCAGTTCTTC. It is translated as CASSLGGLSYNEQFF.

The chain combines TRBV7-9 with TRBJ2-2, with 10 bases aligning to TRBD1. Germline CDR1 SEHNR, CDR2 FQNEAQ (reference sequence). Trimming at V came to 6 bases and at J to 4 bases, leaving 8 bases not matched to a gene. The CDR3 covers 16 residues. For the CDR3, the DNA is TGTGCCAGCAGATGGGGACAGGGGAAGACCACCGGGGAGCTGTTTTTT. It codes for CASRWGQGKTTGELFF.

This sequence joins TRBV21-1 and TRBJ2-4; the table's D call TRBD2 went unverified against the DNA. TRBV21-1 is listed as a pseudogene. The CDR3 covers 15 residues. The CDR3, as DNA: TGTGCCCGGCACGGGGGGTCGTTAGCCAAAAACATTCAGTACTTC. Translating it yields CARHGGSLAKNIQYF.

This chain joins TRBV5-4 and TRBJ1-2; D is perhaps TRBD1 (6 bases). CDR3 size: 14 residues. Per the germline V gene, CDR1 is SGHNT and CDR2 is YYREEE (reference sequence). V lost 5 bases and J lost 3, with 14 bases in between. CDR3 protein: CASREQGRDYGYTF. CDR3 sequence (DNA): TGTGCCAGCAGGGAACAGGGTAGGGACTATGGCTACACCTTC.

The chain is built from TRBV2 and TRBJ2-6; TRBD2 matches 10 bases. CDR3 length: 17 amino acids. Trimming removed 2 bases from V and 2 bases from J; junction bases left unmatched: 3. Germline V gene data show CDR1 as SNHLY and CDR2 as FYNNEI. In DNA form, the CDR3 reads TGTGCCAGCAGTGAACTAGCGGGAGACGCTGGGGCCAACGTCCTGACTTTC. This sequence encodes CASSELAGDAGANVLTF.